The present T cell receptor (beta chain) was sequenced within a study of T-cell reconstitution after alpha-beta-depleted transplantation in children. Using unique molecular identifiers, the investigators prepared the TCRbeta library. Via MiXCR, TCRdb re-called the PCR reads, giving one row per CDR3 protein. Here the sample spans about 480,000 distinct CDR3 sequences, around 12% being singletons. Germline CDR1 LNHNV, CDR2 YYDKDF (reference sequence). The CDR3 covers 15 residues. Trimming shortened V by 3 bases and J by 5 bases, and 17 bases separated the two germline ends. The sample was PBMCs from the stem cell graft donor, taken from the stem cell graft. V is TRBV15 and J is TRBJ2-7; either TRBD1 or TRBD2 may fit D (5 bases each). This TCR was recovered from a human donor who donated a stem cell graft to a child with combined immunodeficiency. The CDR3 here is CATSSRSWDLNEQYF. The DNA of the CDR3 is TGTGCCACCAGCAGCCGGTCCTGGGACCTTAACGAGCAGTACTTC.